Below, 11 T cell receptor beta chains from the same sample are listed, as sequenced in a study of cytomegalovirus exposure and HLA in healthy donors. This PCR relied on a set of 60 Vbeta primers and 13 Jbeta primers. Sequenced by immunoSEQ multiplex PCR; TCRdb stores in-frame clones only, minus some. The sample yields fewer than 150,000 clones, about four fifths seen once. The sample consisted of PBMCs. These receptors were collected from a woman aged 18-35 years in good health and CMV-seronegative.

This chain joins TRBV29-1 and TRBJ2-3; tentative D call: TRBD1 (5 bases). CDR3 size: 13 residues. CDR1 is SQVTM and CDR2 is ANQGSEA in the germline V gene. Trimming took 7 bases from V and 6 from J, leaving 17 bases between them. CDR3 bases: TGCAGCGGCTACGGACACCGCATGGATACGCAGTATTTT. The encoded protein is CSGYGHRMDTQYF.

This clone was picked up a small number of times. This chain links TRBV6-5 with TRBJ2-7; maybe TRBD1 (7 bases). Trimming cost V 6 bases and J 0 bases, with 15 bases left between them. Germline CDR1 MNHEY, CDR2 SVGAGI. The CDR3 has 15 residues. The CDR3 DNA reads TGTGCCAGCAGGCCCACAGGGGACTCCTCCTACGAGCAGTACTTC. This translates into CASRPTGDSSYEQYF.

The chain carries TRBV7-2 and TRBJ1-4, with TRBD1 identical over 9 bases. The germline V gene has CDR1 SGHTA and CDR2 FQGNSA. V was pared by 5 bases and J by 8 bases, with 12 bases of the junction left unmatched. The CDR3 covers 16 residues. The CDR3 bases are TGTGCCAGCAGCAGAACCGGGACAGGGCTGAGGGAAAAACTGTTTTTT. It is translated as CASSRTGTGLREKLFF.

CDR3 in amino acids: CASSLAVGLAFF. CDR3 nucleotides: TGTGCCAGCAGCTTAGCGGTGGGGCTAGCTTTCTTT. The chain employs TRBV7-2 and TRBJ1-1, with D possibly being TRBD1 (5 bases). V was pared by 0 bases and J by 10 bases, with 9 bases between. Germline CDR1 reads SGHTA; CDR2 reads FQGNSA. The CDR3 spans 12 residues.

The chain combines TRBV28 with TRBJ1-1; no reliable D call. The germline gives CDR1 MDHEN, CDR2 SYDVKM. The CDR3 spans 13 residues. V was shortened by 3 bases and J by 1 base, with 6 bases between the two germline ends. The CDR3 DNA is TGTGCCAGCAGTTTCACAGCGAACACTGAAGCTTTCTTT. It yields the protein CASSFTANTEAFF.

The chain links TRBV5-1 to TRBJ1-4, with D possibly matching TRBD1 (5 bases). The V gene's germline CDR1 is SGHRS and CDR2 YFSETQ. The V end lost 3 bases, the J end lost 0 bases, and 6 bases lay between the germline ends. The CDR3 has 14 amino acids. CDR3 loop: CASSWGATNEKLFF. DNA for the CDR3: TGCGCCAGCAGCTGGGGGGCAACTAATGAAAAACTGTTTTTT.

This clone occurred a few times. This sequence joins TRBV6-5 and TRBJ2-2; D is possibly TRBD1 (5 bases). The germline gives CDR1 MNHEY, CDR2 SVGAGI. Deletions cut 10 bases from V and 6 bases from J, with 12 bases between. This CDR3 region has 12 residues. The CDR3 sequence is CATTRGSGELFF. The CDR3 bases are TGTGCCACTACAAGGGGTTCCGGGGAGCTGTTTTTT.

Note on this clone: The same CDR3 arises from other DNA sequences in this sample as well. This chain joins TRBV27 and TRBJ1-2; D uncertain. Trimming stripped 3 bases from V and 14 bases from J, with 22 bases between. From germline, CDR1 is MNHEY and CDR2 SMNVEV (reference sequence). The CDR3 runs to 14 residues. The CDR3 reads CASSFFTSRGGPTF. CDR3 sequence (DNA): TGTGCCAGCAGTTTTTTTACCTCTCGAGGCGGTCCTACCTTC.

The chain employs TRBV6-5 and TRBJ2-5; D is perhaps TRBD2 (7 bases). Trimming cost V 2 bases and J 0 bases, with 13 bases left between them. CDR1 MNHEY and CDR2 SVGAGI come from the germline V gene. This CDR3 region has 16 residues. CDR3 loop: CASSYGWGGDQETQYF. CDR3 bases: TGTGCCAGCAGTTACGGGTGGGGGGGCGACCAAGAGACCCAGTACTTC.

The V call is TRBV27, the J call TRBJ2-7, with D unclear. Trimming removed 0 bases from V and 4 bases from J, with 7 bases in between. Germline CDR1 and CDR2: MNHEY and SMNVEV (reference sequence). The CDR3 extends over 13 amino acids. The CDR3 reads CASSLSSRYEQYF. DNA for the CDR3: TGTGCCAGCAGTTTATCGAGCCGTTACGAGCAGTACTTC.

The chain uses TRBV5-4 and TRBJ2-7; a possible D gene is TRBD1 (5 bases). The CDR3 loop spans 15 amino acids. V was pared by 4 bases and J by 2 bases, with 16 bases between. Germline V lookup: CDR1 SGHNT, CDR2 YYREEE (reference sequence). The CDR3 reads CASSPDSQSAYEQYV. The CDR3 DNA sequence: TGTGCCAGCAGCCCTGACAGCCAGTCAGCCTACGAGCAGTACGTC.